This TCR beta chain originates from a study of T cell responses to AZD1222 COVID-19 vaccine. The V gene's germline CDR1 is MNHEY and CDR2 SMNVEV (reference sequence). V shed 6 bases and J shed 2 bases, with 9 bases lying between them. CDR3 size: 13 residues. Assay used: immunoSEQ multiplex PCR; TCRdb lists only in-frame clones, some missing. The sample lists about 120,000 clones, over 75% seen once, with 6.5% to 9% in the top ten. As concerns this clone: Its antigen is as yet unknown.

General study results and limits: Close to half of spike-specific TCRs reportedly recognize unmutated variant regions. No repertoire was sampled before or during the peak T cell response, only after it. In a largely white British group with more females than males, clonal diversity was possibly underestimated.

The TCR originated in an adult in good health. The genes are TRBV27 and TRBJ2-3; D gene unclear. The sequencing used peripheral blood, collected on day 0 of AZD1222 vaccination. DNA for the CDR3: TGTGCCAGCAGAGATTCCTTCACAGATACGCAGTATTTT. Translating gives CASRDSFTDTQYF.